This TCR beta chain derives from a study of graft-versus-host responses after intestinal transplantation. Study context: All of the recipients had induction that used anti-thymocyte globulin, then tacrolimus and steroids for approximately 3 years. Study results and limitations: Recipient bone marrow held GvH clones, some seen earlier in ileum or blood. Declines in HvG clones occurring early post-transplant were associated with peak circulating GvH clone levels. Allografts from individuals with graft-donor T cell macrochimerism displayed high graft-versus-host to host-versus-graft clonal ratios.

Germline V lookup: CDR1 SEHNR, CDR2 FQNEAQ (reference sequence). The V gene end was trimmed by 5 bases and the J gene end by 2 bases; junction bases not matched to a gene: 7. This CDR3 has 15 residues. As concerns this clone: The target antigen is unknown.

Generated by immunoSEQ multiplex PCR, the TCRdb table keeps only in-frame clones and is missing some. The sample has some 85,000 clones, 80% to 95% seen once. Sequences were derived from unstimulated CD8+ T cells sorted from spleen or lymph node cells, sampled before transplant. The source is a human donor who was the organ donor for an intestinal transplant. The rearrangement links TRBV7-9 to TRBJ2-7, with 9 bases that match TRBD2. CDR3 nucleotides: TGTGCCAGCAGCCACACTTCTAGCGGGGCCTACGAGCAGTACTTC. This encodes CASSHTSSGAYEQYF.